This T cell receptor (beta chain) was captured in a study of beta chain features in type 1 diabetes. Study-wide results and caveats: The question of HLA type influencing TCRB rearrangement was one that remained unresolved here. All four CD4+ subsets of Type 1 diabetes patients contained TCRB CDR3s that were moderately but significantly shorter.

Notes on this clone: Its specificity is unknown.

Investigators reverse transcribed all isolated RNA, so they sequenced expressed TCRB transcripts. Repertoires were generated with immunoSEQ multiplex PCR, while TCRdb's copy carries only in-frame clones and drops some. The repertoire holds 600,000 to 750,000 clones, with over 10% as singletons. V gave up 5 bases and J gave up 3 bases; unmatched junction bases: 8. CDR3 length: 15 residues. Germline CDR1 reads SGHAT; CDR2 reads FQNNGV. This receptor was taken from a young man with type 1 diabetes. The sequenced sample consisted of naive CD4+ T cells from blood. The gene calls are TRBV11-2 and TRBJ1-2, with 8 bases that match TRBD1. CDR3 nucleotide sequence: TGTGCCAGCAGCCCTGCAGGGACAGGCGACTATGGCTACACCTTC. This encodes CASSPAGTGDYGYTF. The full variable domain, rest sourced from reference TRBV11-2 and TRBJ1-2, is EAGVAQSPRYKIIEKRQSVAFWCNPISGHATLYWYQQILGQGPKLLIQFQNNGVVDDSQLPKDRFSAERLKGVDSTLKIQPAKLEDSAVYLCASSPAGTGDYGYTFGSGTRLTVV.